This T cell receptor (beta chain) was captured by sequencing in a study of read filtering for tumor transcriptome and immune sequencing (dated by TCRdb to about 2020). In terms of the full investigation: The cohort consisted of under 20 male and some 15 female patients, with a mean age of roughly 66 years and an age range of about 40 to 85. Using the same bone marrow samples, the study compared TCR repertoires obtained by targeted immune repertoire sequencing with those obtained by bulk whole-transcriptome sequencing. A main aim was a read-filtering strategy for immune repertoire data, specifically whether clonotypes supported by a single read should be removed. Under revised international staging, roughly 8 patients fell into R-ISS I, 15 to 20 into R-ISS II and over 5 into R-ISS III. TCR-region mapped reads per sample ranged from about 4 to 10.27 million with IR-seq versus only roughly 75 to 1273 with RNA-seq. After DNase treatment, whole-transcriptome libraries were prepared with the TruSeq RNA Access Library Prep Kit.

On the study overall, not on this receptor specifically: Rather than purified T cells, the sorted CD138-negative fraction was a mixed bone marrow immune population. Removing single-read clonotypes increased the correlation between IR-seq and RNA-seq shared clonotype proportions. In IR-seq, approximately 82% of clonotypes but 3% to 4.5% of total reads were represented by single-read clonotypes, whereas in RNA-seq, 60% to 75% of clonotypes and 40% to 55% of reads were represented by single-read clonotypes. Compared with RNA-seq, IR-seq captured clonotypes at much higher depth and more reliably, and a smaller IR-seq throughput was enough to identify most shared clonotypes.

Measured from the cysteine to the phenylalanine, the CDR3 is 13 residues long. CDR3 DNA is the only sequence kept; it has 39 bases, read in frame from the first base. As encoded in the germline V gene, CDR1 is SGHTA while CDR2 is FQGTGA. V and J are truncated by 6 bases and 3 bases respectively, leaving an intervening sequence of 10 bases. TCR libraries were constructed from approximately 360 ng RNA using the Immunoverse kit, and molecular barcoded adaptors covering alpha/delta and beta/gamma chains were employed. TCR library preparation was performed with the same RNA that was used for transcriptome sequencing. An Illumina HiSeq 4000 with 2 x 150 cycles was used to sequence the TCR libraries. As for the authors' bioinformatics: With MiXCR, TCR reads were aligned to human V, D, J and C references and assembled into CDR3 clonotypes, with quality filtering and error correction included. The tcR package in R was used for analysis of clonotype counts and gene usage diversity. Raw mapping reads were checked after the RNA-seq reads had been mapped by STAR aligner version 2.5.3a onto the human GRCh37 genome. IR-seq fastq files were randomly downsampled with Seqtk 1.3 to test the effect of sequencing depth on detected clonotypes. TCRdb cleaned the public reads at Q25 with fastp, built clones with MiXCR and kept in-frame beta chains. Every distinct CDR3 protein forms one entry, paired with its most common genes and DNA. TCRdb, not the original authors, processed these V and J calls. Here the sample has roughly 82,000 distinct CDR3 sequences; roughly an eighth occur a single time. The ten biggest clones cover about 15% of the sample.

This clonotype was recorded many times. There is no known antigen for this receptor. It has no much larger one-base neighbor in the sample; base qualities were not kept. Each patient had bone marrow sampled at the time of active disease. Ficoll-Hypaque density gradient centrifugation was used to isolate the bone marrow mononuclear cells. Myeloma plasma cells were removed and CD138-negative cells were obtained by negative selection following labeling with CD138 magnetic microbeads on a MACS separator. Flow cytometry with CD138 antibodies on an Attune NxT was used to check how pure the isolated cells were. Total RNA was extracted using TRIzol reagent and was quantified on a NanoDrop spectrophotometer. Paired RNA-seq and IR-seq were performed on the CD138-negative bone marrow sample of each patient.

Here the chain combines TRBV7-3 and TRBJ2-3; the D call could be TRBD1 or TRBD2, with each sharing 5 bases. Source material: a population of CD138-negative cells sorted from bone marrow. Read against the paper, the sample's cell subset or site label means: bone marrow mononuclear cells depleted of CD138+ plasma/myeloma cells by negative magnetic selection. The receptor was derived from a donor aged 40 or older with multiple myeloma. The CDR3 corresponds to CASSPGPTDTQYF. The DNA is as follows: TGTGCCAGCAGTCCGGGACCGACAGATACGCAGTATTTT.